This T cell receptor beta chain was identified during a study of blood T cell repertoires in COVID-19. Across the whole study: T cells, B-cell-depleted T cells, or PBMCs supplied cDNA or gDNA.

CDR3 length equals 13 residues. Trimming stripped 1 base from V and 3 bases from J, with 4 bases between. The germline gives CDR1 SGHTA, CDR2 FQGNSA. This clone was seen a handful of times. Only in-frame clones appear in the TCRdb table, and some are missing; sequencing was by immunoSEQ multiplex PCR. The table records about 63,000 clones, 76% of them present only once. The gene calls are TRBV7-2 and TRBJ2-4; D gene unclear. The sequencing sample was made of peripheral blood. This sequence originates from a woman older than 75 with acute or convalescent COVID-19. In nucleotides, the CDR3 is TGTGCCAGCAGCTTAGACATCAAAAACATTCAGTACTTC. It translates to CASSLDIKNIQYF.